These 9 T cell receptor beta chains came from one sample sequenced in a study of T cell clonotyping in hematopoietic cell transplantation. The time point here: recipient sample about 28 days before transplant, after cytoreduction. Clones were sequenced by immunoSEQ multiplex PCR, and TCRdb holds only the in-frame ones, with some missing. The sample contains tens of thousands of clones, 90% of which appear only once. Sample: peripheral blood mononuclear cells, taken before stem cell transplant. These receptors originate from a man aged 18 to 30 with biphenotypic leukemia. Some clones in this sample may be carry-over from other donors' samples.

The chain is built from TRBV4-2 and TRBJ2-3; D remains unclear. This CDR3 has 14 residues. Germline CDR1 LGHNA, CDR2 YNFKEQ. Trimming removed 0 bases from V and 2 bases from J, with 6 bases in between. The CDR3, as DNA: TGTGCCAGCAGCCAAGACGCGACCACAGATACGCAGTATTTT. This encodes CASSQDATTDTQYF.

V is TRBV19 and J is TRBJ2-2; D call uncertain. Germline CDR1 is LNHDA and CDR2 is SQIVND (reference sequence). V was clipped by 11 bases and J by 2 bases, with 12 bases between them. The CDR3 runs to 13 residues. CDR3 residues: CALGQDNTGELFF. The CDR3 coding sequence is TGTGCCCTAGGGCAGGACAACACCGGGGAGCTGTTTTTT.

This sequence joins TRBV19 and TRBJ2-7; TRBD2 might be the D (6 bases). Between the trimmed V and J ends, which lost 6 bases and 1 base, there was a span of 19 bases. This CDR3 has 16 amino acids. The germline CDR1 and CDR2 sequences are LNHDA and SQIVND (reference sequence). CDR3 bases: TGTGCCAGTAGGCCCTCAGGGAGGCCCCAGTCCTACGAGCAGTACTTC. Protein: CASRPSGRPQSYEQYF.

The chain recombines TRBV11-1 with TRBJ1-5, with no clear D. Trimming shortened V by 6 bases and J by 6 bases, and 9 bases separated the two germline ends. Germline CDR1 SGHAT, CDR2 FQDESV (reference sequence). The CDR3 consists of 12 residues. CDR3: CASSQEGQPQHF. The DNA of the CDR3 is TGTGCCAGCAGTCAAGAAGGTCAGCCCCAGCATTTT.

This CDR3 is CASSLRPGARNTEAFF. In nucleotides, the CDR3 is TGTGCCAGCAGTTTGCGACCGGGGGCTAGGAACACTGAAGCTTTCTTT. The chain uses TRBV6-5 and TRBJ1-1; D is possibly TRBD1 (6 bases). This CDR3 contains 16 residues. Germline loops: CDR1 MNHEY, CDR2 SVGAGI. The V end lost 4 bases, the J end lost 1 base, and 16 bases lay between the germline ends.

The chain employs TRBV11-1 and TRBJ2-4; no definite D call. The V end lost 8 bases, the J end lost 8 bases, and 22 bases lay between the germline ends. The CDR3 loop spans 15 amino acids. Germline lookup yields CDR1 SGHAT and CDR2 FQDESV (reference sequence). The CDR3, as DNA: TGTGCCAGCGGGGATGCGAACCTTGGAGAGGACATTCAGTACTTC. Translating gives CASGDANLGEDIQYF.

The chain is built from TRBV4-1 and TRBJ2-7; unclear D gene. Looked up from germline, CDR1 is MGHRA and CDR2 is YSYEKL. CDR3 size: 14 residues. Trimming stripped 3 bases from V and 5 bases from J, with 14 bases between. Here the CDR3 DNA reads TGCGCCAGCAGCCACCGCCCCCCCCAGGACGAGCAGTACTTC. It is translated as CASSHRPPQDEQYF.

The chain employs TRBV6-5 and TRBJ2-7; possibly TRBD1 or TRBD2 for D (5 bases each). CDR1 MNHEY and CDR2 SVGAGI come from the germline V gene. The CDR3 spans 13 residues. The ends were cut back, 6 bases at V and 3 bases at J, with 12 bases in the middle. CDR3 amino acids: CASSYRDRYEQYF. CDR3 coding DNA: TGTGCCAGCAGCTACCGGGACCGCTACGAGCAGTACTTC.

In its sample, this clone was seen once. The rearrangement links TRBV7-2 to TRBJ2-7; 11 nucleotides agree with TRBD1. Germline trimming cut 7 bases from V and 3 bases from J; bases unmatched to any gene: 5. This CDR3 region has 14 residues. The germline V gene encodes CDR1 SGHTA and CDR2 FQGNSA. The CDR3 DNA is TGTGCCAGCACTGGGACAGGGGGTAACTACGAGCAGTACTTC. This encodes CASTGTGGNYEQYF.